These T cell receptor beta chains were read from a single sample in a study of blood T cell repertoires in COVID-19. This table comes from immunoSEQ multiplex PCR, and its TCRdb copy is limited to in-frame clones, with some not included. The sample has around 200,000 clones, more than 75% seen once. What was sequenced was peripheral blood. All receptors come from a woman aged 18-30 years who had recovered from COVID-19. CDR3s include the opening cysteine and the closing phenylalanine or tryptophan. A D gene is named only where the DNA matches it firmly. Clone size is given for some rows only: seen once, a few or many times, or a class if the clone is expanded.

V gene: TRBV7-3
D gene: TRBD1
clone size: few
J gene: TRBJ1-2
CDR3 DNA: TGTGCCAGCAGCCCCCAACCGGGACAGCTTAACTATGGCTACACCTTC
CDR3 protein: CASSPQPGQLNYGYTF

V gene: TRBV4-1
D gene: .
clone size: .
J gene: TRBJ2-5
CDR3 DNA: TGCGCCAGCAGCCAAGCCGTGAGAGAGACCCAGTACTTC
CDR3 protein: CASSQAVRETQYF

V gene: TRBV5-1
D gene: .
clone size: many
J gene: TRBJ1-1
CDR3 DNA: TGCGCCAGCAGCGCCGGCCGGGGTGGGTTAGTTGGGGCTTTCTTT
CDR3 protein: CASSAGRGGLVGAFF

V gene: TRBV7-3
D gene: .
clone size: .
J gene: TRBJ2-3
CDR3 DNA: TGTGCCAGCAGCTTAGAGAGGGCCCCAGATACGCAGTATTTT
CDR3 protein: CASSLERAPDTQYF

V gene: TRBV9
D gene: .
clone size: .
J gene: TRBJ2-6
CDR3 DNA: TGTGCCAGCAGCGTTCCGGCTGGGGCCAACGTCCTGACTTTC
CDR3 protein: CASSVPAGANVLTF

V gene: TRBV19
D gene: TRBD1
clone size: .
J gene: TRBJ1-4
CDR3 DNA: TGTGCCAGTAGTCTCTGGGACAGGGTTGAAAAACTGTTTTTT
CDR3 protein: CASSLWDRVEKLFF

V gene: TRBV4-1
D gene: TRBD1
clone size: .
J gene: TRBJ1-5
CDR3 DNA: TGCGCCAGCAGCCAGAATTATCAGGGGGGTAAGCCCCAGCATTTT
CDR3 protein: CASSQNYQGGKPQHF

V gene: TRBV5-1
D gene: .
clone size: .
J gene: TRBJ2-7
CDR3 DNA: TGCGCCAGCAGCTTTGGCCCCGAGGGCTACGAGCAGTACTTC
CDR3 protein: CASSFGPEGYEQYF

V gene: TRBV20-1
D gene: .
clone size: .
J gene: TRBJ2-1
CDR3 DNA: TGCAGTGCAGGGCTGACTACTGAGCAGTTCTTC
CDR3 protein: CSAGLTTEQFF

V gene: TRBV7-8
D gene: TRBD1
clone size: .
J gene: TRBJ1-5
CDR3 DNA: TGTGCCAGCAGCCGAGGGGACAGTAACAATCAGCCCCAGCATTTT
CDR3 protein: CASSRGDSNNQPQHF

V gene: TRBV2
D gene: TRBD2
clone size: .
J gene: TRBJ2-1
CDR3 DNA: TGTGCCAGCAGCGACGGGCCTGGCGGGGGTATGTATGAGCAGTTCTTC
CDR3 protein: CASSDGPGGGMYEQFF

V gene: TRBV6-5
D gene: .
clone size: .
J gene: TRBJ1-5
CDR3 DNA: TGTGCCAGCAGGGGGGACATTCAAGTGGGGCCCCAGCATTTT
CDR3 protein: CASRGDIQVGPQHF

V gene: TRBV25-1
D gene: .
clone size: .
J gene: TRBJ1-2
CDR3 DNA: TGTGCCAGCAGTGAAGCCGACTGGCAAGAGGGCTACACCTTC
CDR3 protein: CASSEADWQEGYTF

V gene: TRBV9
D gene: TRBD1
clone size: .
J gene: TRBJ1-2
CDR3 DNA: TGTGCCAGCAGCTCGCGGCAGGGGGCAGCGGGCTACACCTTC
CDR3 protein: CASSSRQGAAGYTF

V gene: TRBV7-6
D gene: TRBD2
clone size: once
J gene: TRBJ2-3
CDR3 DNA: TGTGCCAGCAGCGCATTAGCGGGGGATTACACAGATACGCAGTATTTT
CDR3 protein: CASSALAGDYTDTQYF

V gene: TRBV3-1/TRBV3-2
D gene: TRBD2
clone size: .
J gene: TRBJ2-1
CDR3 DNA: TGTGCCAGCAGCCAAGGGCTAGCGGGACATGAGCAGTTCTTC
CDR3 protein: CASSQGLAGHEQFF

V gene: TRBV27
D gene: TRBD1
clone size: .
J gene: TRBJ2-7
CDR3 DNA: TGTGCCAGCAGTCTCCGGACAGGGAGAAACGAGCAGTACTTC
CDR3 protein: CASSLRTGRNEQYF

V gene: TRBV6-5
D gene: .
clone size: .
J gene: TRBJ1-1
CDR3 DNA: TGTGCCAGCAGTTACGGGGGGAACATGAACACTGAAGCTTTCTTT
CDR3 protein: CASSYGGNMNTEAFF

V gene: TRBV7-7
D gene: .
clone size: .
J gene: TRBJ2-5
CDR3 DNA: TGTGCCAGCAGCGAGCGAGGGGAGACCCAGTACTTC
CDR3 protein: CASSERGETQYF

V gene: TRBV30
D gene: TRBD1
clone size: .
J gene: TRBJ2-1
CDR3 DNA: TGTGCCTCCGGGACAGGTTACAATGAGCAGTTCTTC
CDR3 protein: CASGTGYNEQFF

V gene: TRBV3-1/TRBV3-2
D gene: TRBD2
clone size: .
J gene: TRBJ2-5
CDR3 DNA: TGTGCCAGCAGGAACGCCCGGTGGACTAGCGACCAAGAGACCCAGTACTTC
CDR3 protein: CASRNARWTSDQETQYF

V gene: TRBV2
D gene: .
clone size: .
J gene: TRBJ1-2
CDR3 DNA: TGTGCCAGCAGTGATGGGCCTAACTATGGCTACACCTTC
CDR3 protein: CASSDGPNYGYTF

V gene: TRBV5-1
D gene: TRBD2
clone size: .
J gene: TRBJ2-2
CDR3 DNA: TGCGCCAGCAGCTTCCTAGCGGGGGAATACACCGGGGAGCTGTTTTTT
CDR3 protein: CASSFLAGEYTGELFF

V gene: TRBV20-1
D gene: TRBD2
clone size: once
J gene: TRBJ2-7
CDR3 DNA: TGCAGTGCTAGTACGGGCCGGGAGGCGGCTTACGAGCAGTACTTC
CDR3 protein: CSASTGREAAYEQYF

V gene: TRBV6-1
D gene: TRBD1
clone size: .
J gene: TRBJ2-7
CDR3 DNA: TGTGCCAGCAGTGACGCCGGGACAGGCTCCTACGAGCAGTACTTC
CDR3 protein: CASSDAGTGSYEQYF

V gene: TRBV6-5
D gene: TRBD2
clone size: .
J gene: TRBJ2-2
CDR3 DNA: TGTGCCACGCGAACCGGGACTAGCGGTGCCGGGGAGCTGTTTTTT
CDR3 protein: CATRTGTSGAGELFF

V gene: TRBV11-2
D gene: .
clone size: .
J gene: TRBJ1-2
CDR3 DNA: TGTGCCAGCAGCCCGTCTAACTATGGCTACACCTTC
CDR3 protein: CASSPSNYGYTF

V gene: TRBV7-2
D gene: .
clone size: .
J gene: TRBJ2-7
CDR3 DNA: TGTGCCAGCAGCCACTCCTACGAGCAGTACTTC
CDR3 protein: CASSHSYEQYF

V gene: TRBV5-1
D gene: .
clone size: .
J gene: TRBJ2-3
CDR3 DNA: TGCGCCAGCAGGTCTACATCAGGGCAAGATACGCAGTATTTT
CDR3 protein: CASRSTSGQDTQYF

V gene: TRBV7-2
D gene: .
clone size: .
J gene: TRBJ2-2
CDR3 DNA: TGTGCCAGCAGCTTAGCGTACCTAGCCGGGGAGCTGTTTTTT
CDR3 protein: CASSLAYLAGELFF

V gene: TRBV6-5
D gene: .
clone size: few
J gene: TRBJ2-3
CDR3 DNA: TGTGCCAGCAGCTCCCGAGGCCCCCCAGATACGCAGTATTTT
CDR3 protein: CASSSRGPPDTQYF